One and the same sample provided the 25 T cell receptor beta chains below, sequenced in a study of metastatic and nonmetastatic thyroid tumors. TCRdb used MiXCR to call clones anew from the PCR reads. The data show several thousand clones, 22% seen once. Ahead of thyroid surgery, no patient had received treatment of any kind. The specimen was adjacent normal tissue. Receptors originate from a female donor with papillary thyroid cancer or a benign thyroid nodule (not recorded which). Some clones in this sample may be carry-over from other donors' samples.

V is TRBV20-1 and J is TRBJ1-1; TRBD1 is a possible D gene (6 bases). V was clipped by 5 bases and J by 6 bases, with 25 bases between them. The CDR3 spans 16 residues. Germline assignment: CDR1 DFQATT and CDR2 SNEGSKA (reference sequence). CDR3 DNA: TGCAGTGCTGCCTACCCAGGGGACTTCCAAGGAGCTGAAGCTTTCTTT. This gives the protein CSAAYPGDFQGAEAFF.

This clone came up a few times. The V gene is TRBV30, the J gene TRBJ1-3; D gene unclear. The CDR3 is 15 amino acids. V lost 2 bases and J 0 bases, leaving 11 bases between the germline ends. The germline V gene encodes CDR1 GTSNPN and CDR2 SVGIG (reference sequence). CDR3 in amino acids: CAWSWGAVSGNTIYF. Here the CDR3 DNA reads TGTGCCTGGAGTTGGGGTGCAGTCTCTGGAAACACCATATATTTT.

In its sample, this clone was seen a few times. V and J are TRBV20-1 and TRBJ1-1; D uncertain. With 3 bases removed from V and 0 bases from J, the gap between germline ends came to 17 bases. The CDR3 length is 16 residues. The germline V gene has CDR1 DFQATT and CDR2 SNEGSKA (reference sequence). The CDR3 DNA reads TGCAGTGCTAGTTTATTGGATGAGGCCGTGAACACTGAAGCTTTCTTT. It codes for CSASLLDEAVNTEAFF.

This clone was seen more than once but under ten times. The rearrangement links TRBV20-1 to TRBJ1-2; a weak D match, TRBD1 (5 bases). Germline CDR1 and CDR2: DFQATT and SNEGSKA (reference sequence). The ends were cut back, 4 bases at V and 4 bases at J, with 16 bases in the middle. The CDR3 covers 14 residues. The CDR3 region has the DNA TGCAGTGCTAAAAGAAGAGGGGCCCTCTATGGCTACACCTTC. Residues: CSAKRRGALYGYTF.

In its sample, this clone was seen a few times. The chain joins TRBV7-2 to TRBJ1-1, with no clear D. Germline V gene data show CDR1 as SGHTA and CDR2 as FQGNSA. The CDR3 length is 13 residues. V was pared by 1 base and J by 11 bases, with 14 bases between. The CDR3: CASSLDTNQDAFF. The CDR3 nucleotides are TGTGCCAGCAGCTTAGATACAAATCAGGACGCTTTCTTT.

V is TRBV20-1 and J is TRBJ1-2; TRBD1 might be the D (5 bases). The CDR3 runs to 15 residues. V was trimmed by 0 bases and J by 0 bases, leaving 11 bases between them. In germline, CDR1 is DFQATT, CDR2 SNEGSKA (reference sequence). The CDR3 DNA is TGCAGTGCTAGAGATGGGAGACAGCCTAACTATGGCTACACCTTC. The encoded protein is CSARDGRQPNYGYTF.

This clone was seen a few times. The rearrangement joins TRBV10-2 to TRBJ1-5; no definite D call. The CDR3 has 16 residues. Trimming stripped 0 bases from V and 5 bases from J, with 14 bases between. Germline V lookup: CDR1 WSHSY, CDR2 SAAADI. The CDR3 nucleotides are TGCGCCAGCAGTGAGTCGTATTTGGGTACGTATCAGCCCCAGCATTTT. This encodes CASSESYLGTYQPQHF.

With respect to this clone: One base away lies a much larger clone, so this may be a sequencing read error. The same CDR3 is also encoded by other DNA sequences in this sample. The chain combines TRBV7-8 with TRBJ2-3; D is uncertain. The CDR3 is 12 amino acids. Germline values: CDR1 SGHVS, CDR2 FQNEAQ. V lost 4 bases, J lost 3 bases, and 5 bases lay in between. CDR3: CASSSATDTQYF. CDR3 DNA sequence: TGTGCCAGCAGCTCCGCAACAGATACGCAGTATTTT.

By share of the sample, this clone is medium-sized. The rearrangement joins TRBV12-3 or TRBV12-4 to TRBJ2-2; unclear D gene. The CDR3 contains 13 residues. The V end was cut by 8 bases, the J end by 6 bases, with 13 bases between. The CDR3 DNA reads TGTGCCAGCCAGTCGGAGTTCGCCGGGGAGCTGTTTTTT. Its translation: CASQSEFAGELFF.

The rearrangement uses TRBV6-5 and TRBJ1-4, with a weak D call TRBD1 (5 bases). Germline CDR1 is MNHEY and CDR2 is SVGAGI. This CDR3 contains 16 residues. With 3 bases removed from V and 4 bases from J, the gap between germline ends came to 15 bases. The CDR3 loop reads CASSYFSGGGNEKLFF. The CDR3 DNA follows: TGTGCCAGCAGTTATTTCTCGGGGGGAGGTAATGAAAAACTGTTTTTT.

Details on this clone: Relative to the germline gene, one junction end is altered; a read error may explain this. The V and J genes are TRBV4-1 and TRBJ2-7, with a weak D call TRBD2 (6 bases). The CDR3 is made up of 13 amino acids. Germline V gene sequence: CDR1 MGHRA, CDR2 YSYEKL. The CDR3 region is CATSQGRWDEHYF. The CDR3, as DNA: TGCGCCACCAGCCAAGGGAGGTGGGATGAGCATTACTTC.

Ten or more counts support this clone. This specimen includes other DNA sequences encoding the same CDR3. The chain is built from TRBV3-1 and TRBJ2-1; no clear D. The CDR3 runs to 17 residues. V was shortened by 0 bases and J by 5 bases, with 17 bases between the two germline ends. The V gene's germline CDR1 is LGHDT and CDR2 YNNKEL (reference sequence). This chain's CDR3 is CASSQDPARNINNEQFF. The DNA for the CDR3 is TGTGCCAGCAGCCAAGATCCAGCCCGCAATATCAACAATGAGCAGTTCTTC.

In its sample, this clone ranks as medium-sized. The chain couples TRBV6-1 to TRBJ1-3, with TRBD1 as a possible D gene (5 bases). In germline, CDR1 is MNHNS, CDR2 SASEGT. The ends were cut back, 1 base at V and 2 bases at J, with 12 bases in the middle. The CDR3 runs to 16 residues. In DNA form, the CDR3 reads TGTGCCAGCAGTGAAGGGAAAAGGGGTACTGGAAACACCATATATTTT. It is translated as CASSEGKRGTGNTIYF.

At least ten counts were recorded for this clone. The chain joins TRBV20-1 to TRBJ2-1, with D possibly TRBD2 on 5 matching bases. There are 14 residues in the CDR3. The V end lost 6 bases, the J end lost 0 bases, and 12 bases lay between the germline ends. The germline gives CDR1 DFQATT, CDR2 SNEGSKA (reference sequence). This CDR3 is CSAQSGYSYNEQFF. CDR3 nucleotides: TGCAGTGCCCAAAGCGGATACTCCTACAATGAGCAGTTCTTC.

Sample share makes this clone medium-sized. V and J are TRBV25-1 and TRBJ2-1; TRBD2 aligns across 7 bases. Trimming took 7 bases from V and 8 from J; bases not matched to a gene: 11. Germline CDR1 reads MGHDK; CDR2 reads SYGVNS. This CDR3 has 14 residues. CDR3 protein: CASTIGEGPDEQFF. The DNA for the CDR3 is TGTGCCAGCACCATAGGGGAGGGGCCCGATGAGCAGTTCTTC.

This chain links TRBV5-1 with TRBJ2-5; TRBD1 matches 8 bases. V gave up 4 bases and J gave up 4 bases; unmatched junction bases: 6. The CDR3 runs to 14 residues. Germline loops: CDR1 SGHRS, CDR2 YFSETQ. In DNA form, the CDR3 reads TGCGCCAGCAGCCCAGGGGGCGTGTTAGAGACCCAGTACTTC. It specifies CASSPGGVLETQYF.

The chain uses TRBV16 and TRBJ1-5; TRBD1 might be the D (6 bases). CDR3 length: 16 residues. Germline V gene lookup returns CDR1 KGHSY and CDR2 FQNENV. V dropped 4 bases and J dropped 6 bases, with 19 bases sitting between them. This chain's CDR3 is CASSPYPRGAGQPQHF. The CDR3 DNA sequence: TGTGCCAGCAGCCCCTACCCCCGGGGGGCTGGTCAGCCCCAGCATTTT.

This clone was counted only a few times. The V and J genes are TRBV12-3 or TRBV12-4 and TRBJ1-6, with D unresolved. Trimming took 1 base from V and 8 from J, leaving 12 bases between them. The CDR3 has 15 amino acids. The CDR3 sequence is CASSLVFYGDSPLHF. Here the CDR3 DNA reads TGTGCCAGCAGTTTAGTTTTCTACGGGGATTCACCCCTCCACTTT.

This clone has ten or more counts. This chain links TRBV5-1 with TRBJ1-2; 7 bases are a match to TRBD1. V dropped 4 bases and J dropped 5; count of bases not matched to a gene: 5. The germline CDR1 and CDR2 sequences are SGHRS and YFSETQ. This CDR3 contains 13 residues. CDR3 in amino acids: CASSAGTDYGYTF. The CDR3 nucleotides are TGCGCCAGCAGCGCAGGGACAGATTATGGCTACACCTTC.

Turning to this clone: A much bigger clone sits one base away, suggesting this may be a read error. This chain connects TRBV6-2 or TRBV6-3 to TRBJ2-1; the match to TRBD2 covers 9 bases. CDR1 and CDR2 (germline): MNHEY, SVGEGT. This CDR3 comprises 16 residues. Written as DNA, the CDR3 is TGTACCAGCATCTCCCAAGACCCCGGGACTAGCAGTGAGCAGTTCTTC. Its translation: CTSISQDPGTSSEQFF.

Many counts were recorded for this clone. The chain has TRBV7-2 and TRBJ2-3, with TRBD2 matching 8 bases. The CDR3 is 14 residues long. CDR1 is SGHTA, CDR2 FQGNSA, per germline. V was clipped by 1 base and J by 4 bases; unmatched bases: 1. In nucleotides, the CDR3 is TGTGCCAGCAGCTTAGGCGGGGGGCCAGATACGCAGTATTTT. As protein: CASSLGGGPDTQYF.

This clone is classed as medium-sized. The DNA of the CDR3 is TGTGCCAGCAGTGAGGGATTCGAGCAGTACTTC. Amino acids: CASSEGFEQYF. The chain has TRBV6-1 and TRBJ2-7; D uncertain. Germline-derived CDR1 and CDR2 are MNHNS and SASEGT. There are 11 residues in the CDR3. With 3 bases removed from V and 6 bases from J, the gap between germline ends came to 6 bases.

On this clone: A read error may produce the germline difference seen at one junction end. This rearrangement joins TRBV20-1 to TRBJ2-3, with 12 bases lining up with TRBD2. The CDR3 runs to 15 residues. Germline CDR1 is DFQATT and CDR2 is SNEGSKA (reference sequence). CDR3 nucleotides: TGCTGTGCTAGCGGGGGGGGCCCCAGATCGGATACGCAGTATTTT. It specifies CCASGGGPRSDTQYF.

This clone came up many times. CDR3 protein: CATEDGTRLNNEQFF. DNA of the CDR3: TGTGCCACCGAGGACGGGACTAGGCTTAACAATGAGCAGTTCTTC. This chain uses TRBV7-9 with TRBJ2-1, with 8 bases that match TRBD2. Germline-derived CDR1 and CDR2 are SEHNR and FQNEAQ (reference sequence). There are 15 residues in the CDR3. V lost 10 bases to trimming and J lost 5 bases; unmatched junction nucleotides: 13.

The chain is built from TRBV20-1 and TRBJ1-2; no clear D. Germline V gene lookup returns CDR1 DFQATT and CDR2 SNEGSKA (reference sequence). This CDR3 is 16 amino acids long. V was cut by 3 bases and J by 0 bases, with 17 bases left in between. CDR3 bases: TGCAGTGCTAGTTTCCCCGTAATGGCGGCTAACTATGGCTACACCTTC. Its translation: CSASFPVMAANYGYTF.